These 20 T cell receptor beta chains were sequenced from one sample in a study of cytomegalovirus exposure and HLA in healthy donors. Sequencing used immunoSEQ multiplex PCR; TCRdb keeps in-frame clones, though not all of them. This sample has 85,000 to 90,000 clones, with 96% found just once. Sequenced sample: PBMCs. The receptors shown here come from a man younger than 35 in good health and CMV-seronegative.

This rearrangement joins TRBV6-5 to TRBJ1-2; D unresolved. Germline V lookup: CDR1 MNHEY, CDR2 SVGAGI. This CDR3 is 13 amino acids long. Trimming cost V 6 bases and J 1 base, with 9 bases left between them. The DNA for the CDR3 is TGTGCCAGCAGACAACATCTTAACTATGGCTACACCTTC. Translation gives CASRQHLNYGYTF.

The rearrangement joins TRBV5-1 to TRBJ2-1, with 12 bases fitting TRBD2. This CDR3 is 16 amino acids long. Germline assignment: CDR1 SGHRS and CDR2 YFSETQ. Trimming at V came to 4 bases and at J to 9 bases, leaving 11 bases not matched to a gene. The CDR3 here is CASSMGLAGFRGEQFF. The DNA of the CDR3 is TGCGCCAGCAGCATGGGACTAGCGGGTTTCCGAGGTGAGCAGTTCTTC.

The V call is TRBV27, the J call TRBJ2-7; 7 bases fit TRBD1. Germline V gene data show CDR1 as MNHEY and CDR2 as SMNVEV (reference sequence). The CDR3 has 16 residues. V was clipped by 0 bases and J by 0 bases; unmatched bases: 5. CDR3 region: CASSLSADRVSYEQYF. DNA of the CDR3: TGTGCCAGCAGTTTATCGGCTGACAGGGTCTCCTACGAGCAGTACTTC.

This chain joins TRBV7-9 and TRBJ2-7; D is ambiguous. The CDR3 is 12 amino acids. Germline assignment: CDR1 SEHNR and CDR2 FQNEAQ (reference sequence). The germline V and J ends were trimmed by 5 bases and 3 bases, with 8 bases remaining between them. CDR3 nucleotide sequence: TGTGCCAGCAGCAGGCTAGACTACGAGCAGTACTTC. Protein: CASSRLDYEQYF. Full variable domain (missing parts from reference TRBV7-9 and TRBJ2-7): DTGVSQNPRHKITKRGQNVTFRCDPISEHNRLYWYRQTLGQGPEFLTYFQNEAQLEKSRLLSDRFSAERPKGSFSTLEIQRTEQGDSAMYLCASSRLDYEQYFGPGTRLTVT.

The chain links TRBV6-5 to TRBJ2-1; D might be TRBD1 (6 bases). Germline V gene sequence: CDR1 MNHEY, CDR2 SVGAGI. This CDR3 region has 15 residues. Trimming shortened V by 6 bases and J by 4 bases, and 16 bases separated the two germline ends. The CDR3 protein is CASSRQGFTYNEQFF. The CDR3 DNA reads TGTGCCAGCAGCCGGCAGGGGTTCACGTACAATGAGCAGTTCTTC.

The V gene is TRBV9, the J gene TRBJ2-1; 7 nucleotides agree with TRBD2. The germline CDR1 and CDR2 sequences are SGDLS and YYNGEE. The CDR3 length is 16 residues. The trim removed 0 bases at V and 10 bases at J, leaving 13 bases unmatched. The chain's CDR3 is CASSVGVWGRVAEQFF. CDR3 DNA: TGTGCCAGCAGCGTAGGTGTTTGGGGGAGGGTAGCGGAGCAGTTCTTC.

The chain employs TRBV9 and TRBJ2-1; D remains ambiguous. Germline lookup yields CDR1 SGDLS and CDR2 YYNGEE. The CDR3 extends over 14 amino acids. V lost 1 base and J lost 6, with 11 bases in between. The CDR3, as DNA: TGTGCCAGCAGCGTACCCCCCAGGTCCAATGAGCAGTTCTTC. It specifies CASSVPPRSNEQFF.

The chain couples TRBV2 to TRBJ1-5; 8 positions agree with TRBD1. V was pared by 7 bases and J by 1 base, with 6 bases of the junction left unmatched. CDR3 length: 15 amino acids. Germline CDR1 is SNHLY and CDR2 is FYNNEI. For the CDR3, the DNA is TGTGCCAGCACCTATAGGGACAGGAGCAATCAGCCCCAGCATTTT. Protein sequence: CASTYRDRSNQPQHF.

The rearrangement joins TRBV29-1 to TRBJ2-2; TRBD1 might be the D (6 bases). This CDR3 region has 13 residues. Germline assignment: CDR1 SQVTM and CDR2 ANQGSEA. V was clipped by 7 bases and J by 6 bases, with 15 bases between them. The CDR3, as DNA: TGCAGCGGTATTAAGACAGGAGCCGGGGAGCTGTTTTTT. Translating it yields CSGIKTGAGELFF.

The gene calls are TRBV2 and TRBJ1-1, with D perhaps TRBD1 (6 bases). The V gene's germline CDR1 is SNHLY and CDR2 FYNNEI. The CDR3 runs 18 residues. Trimming took 5 bases from V and 3 from J, leaving 25 bases between them. CDR3 amino acids: CASSFTGSRSPGDTEAFF. CDR3 coding DNA: TGTGCCAGCAGTTTTACAGGGTCGCGCTCCCCCGGGGACACTGAAGCTTTCTTT. Variable domain in full (rest from reference TRBV2 and TRBJ1-1): EPEVTQTPSHQVTQMGQEVILRCVPISNHLYFYWYRQILGQKVEFLVSFYNNEISEKSEIFDDQFSVERPDGSNFTLKIRSTKLEDSAMYFCASSFTGSRSPGDTEAFFGQGTRLTVV.

The chain has TRBV7-8 and TRBJ1-2; D unresolved. Germline V gene sequence: CDR1 SGHVS, CDR2 FQNEAQ. The CDR3 has 14 residues. Deletions cut 2 bases from V and 3 bases from J, with 10 bases between. CDR3 region: CASSLLGRYYGYTF. The CDR3 DNA follows: TGTGCCAGCAGCTTATTAGGCAGGTACTATGGCTACACCTTC. Full variable domain (rest looked up from reference TRBV7-8 and TRBJ1-2): GAGVSQSPRYKVAKRGQDVALRCDPISGHVSLFWYQQALGQGPEFLTYFQNEAQLDKSGLPSDRFFAERPEGSVSTLKIQRTQQEDSAVYLCASSLLGRYYGYTFGSGTRLTVV.

The chain links TRBV1 to TRBJ2-2; TRBD1 was called by the table and not checked on the DNA. TRBV1 is flagged as a pseudogene. The CDR3 consists of 14 residues. The CDR3 nucleotides read TGCACCAGCAGCCAAGTGGGCGTAACCGGGGAGCTGTTTTTT. Protein: CTSSQVGVTGELFF.

This sequence joins TRBV7-2 and TRBJ1-2; D is unresolved. V was cut by 6 bases and J by 0 bases, with 14 bases left in between. This CDR3 region has 15 residues. The V gene's germline CDR1 is SGHTA and CDR2 FQGNSA. CDR3 amino acids: CASRETGFANYGYTF. DNA for the CDR3: TGTGCCAGCAGAGAAACGGGGTTTGCTAACTATGGCTACACCTTC.

The CDR3: CAWTSGTYNEQFF. As DNA, the CDR3 is TGTGCCTGGACTAGCGGAACCTACAATGAGCAGTTCTTC. V is TRBV19 and J is TRBJ2-1, with 10 bases aligning to TRBD2. V shed 11 bases and J 2 bases; nucleotides not matched to a gene: 3. Germline assignment: CDR1 LNHDA and CDR2 SQIVND (reference sequence). This CDR3 is built from 13 residues. Supplemented by reference TRBV19 and TRBJ2-1, the full variable domain reads DGGITQSPKYLFRKEGQNVTLSCEQNLNHDAMYWYRQDPGQGLRLIYYSQIVNDFQKGDIAEGYSVSREKKESFPLTVTSAQKNPTAFYLCAWTSGTYNEQFFGPGTRLTVL.

The CDR3 sequence is CASRVTGAGELFF. The CDR3 coding sequence is TGTGCCAGCAGGGTCACAGGGGCCGGGGAGCTGTTTTTT. V usage is TRBV25-1 and J usage is TRBJ2-2, with 7 nucleotides matching TRBD1. The CDR3 is made up of 13 amino acids. The V segment lost 6 bases and the J segment 6 bases; nucleotides outside the gene matches: 4. The germline CDR1 and CDR2 sequences are MGHDK and SYGVNS.

The genes are TRBV6-4 and TRBJ2-1; 7 bases match TRBD1. With 2 bases clipped from V and 3 bases from J, the junction kept 10 bases outside the gene matches. Germline CDR1 MRHNA, CDR2 SNTAGT. The CDR3 is 17 amino acids. The CDR3, as DNA: TGTGCCAGCAGTGACCAGGGGGTAGCGAGGGGCTACAATGAGCAGTTCTTC. Translated, it gives CASSDQGVARGYNEQFF.

The V gene is TRBV5-8, the J gene TRBJ1-4, with D possibly being TRBD1 (5 bases). CDR3 size: 15 residues. Germline lookup yields CDR1 SGHTS and CDR2 YDEGEE. V shed 5 bases and J shed 3 bases, with 14 bases lying between them. The CDR3 loop reads CASSRDSTSNEKLFF. CDR3 coding DNA: TGTGCCAGCAGTCGCGACAGCACTTCTAATGAAAAACTGTTTTTT.

In its sample, this clone was seen once. J is TRBJ2-3 and V is TRBV12-5; 9 positions match TRBD1. The V gene end was trimmed by 3 bases and the J gene end by 5 bases; junction bases not matched to a gene: 15. CDR3 size: 18 residues. Germline V gives CDR1 LGHNT, CDR2 FRNRAP. CDR3 loop: CASGLFPRQGVRKDTQYF. The CDR3 coding sequence is TGTGCTAGTGGTTTATTCCCCAGACAGGGGGTTAGGAAAGATACGCAGTATTTT.

With respect to this clone: Mismatch with germline at one junction end may stem from a read error. The rearrangement links TRBV5-1 to TRBJ2-5, with 7 bases matching TRBD2. The CDR3 extends over 15 amino acids. CDR1 is SGHRS, CDR2 YFSETQ, per germline. In DNA form, the CDR3 reads TGCGCCAGCAGCCCCGAGGGACTAATCCAAGGGACCCAGTACTTC. It is translated as CASSPEGLIQGTQYF.

The CDR3 DNA follows: TGTGCCACCAGCAGAGGGACAGGGGGCTACACCTTC. Its protein product is CATSRGTGGYTF. The genes are TRBV15 and TRBJ1-2; TRBD1 aligns across 8 bases. The CDR3 covers 12 residues. V trimming: 1 base; J trimming: 8 bases; junction bases outside the gene matches: 0. Germline V gene data show CDR1 as LNHNV and CDR2 as YYDKDF (reference sequence).